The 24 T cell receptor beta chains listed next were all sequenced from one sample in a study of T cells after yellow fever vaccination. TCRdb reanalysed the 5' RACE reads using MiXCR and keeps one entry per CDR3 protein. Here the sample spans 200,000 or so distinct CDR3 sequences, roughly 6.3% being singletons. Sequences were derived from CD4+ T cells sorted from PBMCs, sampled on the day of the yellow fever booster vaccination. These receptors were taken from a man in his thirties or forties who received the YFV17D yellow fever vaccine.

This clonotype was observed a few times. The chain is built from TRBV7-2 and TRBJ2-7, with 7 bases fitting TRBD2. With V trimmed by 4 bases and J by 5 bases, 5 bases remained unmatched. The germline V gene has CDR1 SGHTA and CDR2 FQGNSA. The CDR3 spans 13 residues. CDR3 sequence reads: CASSWLAGDEQYF. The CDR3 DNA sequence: TGTGCCAGCAGCTGGCTGGCGGGAGACGAGCAGTACTTC.

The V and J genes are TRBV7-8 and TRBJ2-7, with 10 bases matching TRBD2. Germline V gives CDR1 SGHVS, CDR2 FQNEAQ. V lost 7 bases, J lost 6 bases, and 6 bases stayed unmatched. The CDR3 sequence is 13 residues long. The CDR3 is CASTTSGRAEQYF. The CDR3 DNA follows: TGTGCCAGCACCACAAGCGGGAGGGCCGAGCAGTACTTC.

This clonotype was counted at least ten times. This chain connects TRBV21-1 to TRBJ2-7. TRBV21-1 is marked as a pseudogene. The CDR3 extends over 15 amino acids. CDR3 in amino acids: CASSEGLRVFYEQYF. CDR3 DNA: TGTGCCAGCAGCGAAGGGCTAAGGGTTTTCTACGAGCAGTACTTC.

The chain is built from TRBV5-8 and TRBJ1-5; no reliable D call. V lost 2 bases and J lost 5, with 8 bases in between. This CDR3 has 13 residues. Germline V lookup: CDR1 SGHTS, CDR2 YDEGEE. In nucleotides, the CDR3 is TGTGCCAGCAGCTTTTCCACATATCAGCCCCAGCATTTT. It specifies CASSFSTYQPQHF.

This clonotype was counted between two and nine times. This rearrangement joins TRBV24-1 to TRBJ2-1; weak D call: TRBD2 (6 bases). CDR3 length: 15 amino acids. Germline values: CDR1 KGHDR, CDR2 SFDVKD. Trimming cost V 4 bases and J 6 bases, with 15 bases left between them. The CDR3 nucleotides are TGTGCCACCAGTGAGGGGGGTCTAGCGCCCAATGAGCAGTTCTTC. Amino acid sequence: CATSEGGLAPNEQFF.

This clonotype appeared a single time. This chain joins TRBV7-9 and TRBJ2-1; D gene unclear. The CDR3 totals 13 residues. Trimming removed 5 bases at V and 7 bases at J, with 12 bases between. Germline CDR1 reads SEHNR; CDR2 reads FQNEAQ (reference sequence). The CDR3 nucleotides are TGTGCCAGCAGCCTCTCGATTGATAATGAGCAGTTCTTC. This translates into CASSLSIDNEQFF.

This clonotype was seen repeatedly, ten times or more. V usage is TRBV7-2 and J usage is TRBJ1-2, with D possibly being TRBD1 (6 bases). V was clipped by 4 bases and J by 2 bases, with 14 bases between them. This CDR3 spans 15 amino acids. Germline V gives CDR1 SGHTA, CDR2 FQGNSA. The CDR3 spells CASSSQDSYNYGYTF. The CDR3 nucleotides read TGTGCCAGCAGCTCTCAGGACAGTTACAACTATGGCTACACCTTC.

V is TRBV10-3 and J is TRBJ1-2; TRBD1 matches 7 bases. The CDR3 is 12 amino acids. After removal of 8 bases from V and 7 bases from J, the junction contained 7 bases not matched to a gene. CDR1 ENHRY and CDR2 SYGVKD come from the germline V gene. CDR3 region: CAIVGGGGGYTF. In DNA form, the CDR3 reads TGTGCCATCGTAGGGGGCGGAGGTGGCTACACCTTC.

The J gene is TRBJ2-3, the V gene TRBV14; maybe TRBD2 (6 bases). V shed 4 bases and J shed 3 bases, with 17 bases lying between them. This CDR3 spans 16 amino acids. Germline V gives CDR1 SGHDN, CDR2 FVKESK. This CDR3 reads CASSRQPFSGTDTQYF. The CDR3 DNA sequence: TGTGCCAGCAGCCGACAGCCTTTCAGCGGGACAGATACGCAGTATTTT.

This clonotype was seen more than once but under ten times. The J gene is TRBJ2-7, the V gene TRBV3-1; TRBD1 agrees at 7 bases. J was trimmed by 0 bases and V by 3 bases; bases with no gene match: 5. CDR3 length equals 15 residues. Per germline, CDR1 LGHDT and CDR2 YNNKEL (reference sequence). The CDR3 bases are TGTGCCAGCAGCCACAGACAGGGTAACTCCTACGAGCAGTACTTC. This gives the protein CASSHRQGNSYEQYF.

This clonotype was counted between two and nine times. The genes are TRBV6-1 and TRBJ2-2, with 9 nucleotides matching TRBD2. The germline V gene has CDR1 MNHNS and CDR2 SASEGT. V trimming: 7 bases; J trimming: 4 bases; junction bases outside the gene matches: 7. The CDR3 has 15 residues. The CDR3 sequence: CASKNGLALTGELFF. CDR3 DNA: TGTGCCAGCAAAAACGGACTAGCGCTCACCGGGGAGCTGTTTTTT.

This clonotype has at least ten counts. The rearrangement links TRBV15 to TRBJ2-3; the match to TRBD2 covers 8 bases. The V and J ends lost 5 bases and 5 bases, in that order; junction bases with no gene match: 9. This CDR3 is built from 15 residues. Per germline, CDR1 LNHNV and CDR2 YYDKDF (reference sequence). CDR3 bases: TGTGCCACCAGCGGTAGCGGGAAAGGGGTAGATACGCAGTATTTT. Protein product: CATSGSGKGVDTQYF.

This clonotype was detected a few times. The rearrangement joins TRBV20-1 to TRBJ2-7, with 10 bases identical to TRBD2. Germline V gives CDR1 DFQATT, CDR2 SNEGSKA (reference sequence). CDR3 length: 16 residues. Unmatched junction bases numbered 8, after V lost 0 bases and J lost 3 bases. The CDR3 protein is CSARDILAGDFYEQYF. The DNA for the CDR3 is TGCAGTGCTAGAGATATTCTAGCGGGAGATTTCTACGAGCAGTACTTC.

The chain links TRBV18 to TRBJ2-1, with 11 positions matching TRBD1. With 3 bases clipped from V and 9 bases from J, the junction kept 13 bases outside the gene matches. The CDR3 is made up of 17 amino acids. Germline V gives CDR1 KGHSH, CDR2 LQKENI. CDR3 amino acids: CASSPRQVGTGGGEQFF. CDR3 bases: TGTGCCAGCTCACCGCGTCAGGTCGGGACAGGGGGGGGTGAGCAGTTCTTC.

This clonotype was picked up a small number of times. CDR3 in DNA: TGTGCCAGCAAGAAGACAGTTAACACCGGGGAGCTGTTTTTT. Translation gives CASKKTVNTGELFF. The chain is built from TRBV12-3 or TRBV12-4 and TRBJ2-2, with TRBD1 as a possible D gene (5 bases). This CDR3 is 14 amino acids long. With 7 bases removed from V and 2 bases from J, the gap between germline ends came to 11 bases.

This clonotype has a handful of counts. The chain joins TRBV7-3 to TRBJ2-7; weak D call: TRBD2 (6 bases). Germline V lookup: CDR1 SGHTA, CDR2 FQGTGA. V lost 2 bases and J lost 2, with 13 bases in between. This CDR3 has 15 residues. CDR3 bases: TGTGCCAGCAGCTTATTGGGGGGAGGTACCTACGAGCAGTACTTC. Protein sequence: CASSLLGGGTYEQYF.

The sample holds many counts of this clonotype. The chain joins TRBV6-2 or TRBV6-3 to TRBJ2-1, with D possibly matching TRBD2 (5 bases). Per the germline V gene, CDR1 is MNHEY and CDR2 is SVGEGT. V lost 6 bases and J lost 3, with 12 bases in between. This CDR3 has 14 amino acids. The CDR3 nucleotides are TGTGCCAGCAGAGAGGGCCTGGGCTACAATGAGCAGTTCTTC. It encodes CASREGLGYNEQFF.

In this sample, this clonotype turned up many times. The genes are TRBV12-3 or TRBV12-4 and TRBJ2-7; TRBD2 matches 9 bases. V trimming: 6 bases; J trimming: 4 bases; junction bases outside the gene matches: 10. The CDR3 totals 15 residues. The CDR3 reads CASSPGLAKRYEQYF. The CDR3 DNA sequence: TGTGCCAGCAGCCCGGGACTAGCCAAGAGGTACGAGCAGTACTTC.

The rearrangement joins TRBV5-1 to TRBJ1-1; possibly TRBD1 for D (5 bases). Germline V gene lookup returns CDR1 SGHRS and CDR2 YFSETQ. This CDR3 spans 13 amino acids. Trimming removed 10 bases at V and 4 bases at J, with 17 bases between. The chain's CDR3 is CASSGAPGTEAFF. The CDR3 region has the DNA TGCGCCTCCAGTGGGGCGCCGGGCACTGAAGCTTTCTTT.

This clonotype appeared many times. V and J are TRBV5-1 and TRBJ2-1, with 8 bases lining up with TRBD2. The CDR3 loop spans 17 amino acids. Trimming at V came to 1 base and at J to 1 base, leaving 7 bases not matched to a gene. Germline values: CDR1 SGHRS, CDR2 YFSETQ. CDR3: CASSLQKTSDSYNEQFF. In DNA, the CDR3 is TGCGCCAGCAGCTTGCAAAAGACTAGCGATTCCTACAATGAGCAGTTCTTC. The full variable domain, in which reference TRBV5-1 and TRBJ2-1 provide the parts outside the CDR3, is KAGVTQTPRYLIKTRGQQVTLSCSPISGHRSVSWYQQTPGQGLQFLFEYFSETQRNKGNFPGRFSGRQFSNSRSEMNVSTLELGDSALYLCASSLQKTSDSYNEQFFGPGTRLTVL.

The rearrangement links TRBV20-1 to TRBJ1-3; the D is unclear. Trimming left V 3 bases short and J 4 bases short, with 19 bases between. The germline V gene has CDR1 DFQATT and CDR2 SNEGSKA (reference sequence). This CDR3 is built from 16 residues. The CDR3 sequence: CSARADGSVSGNTIYF. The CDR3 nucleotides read TGCAGTGCTAGGGCCGACGGTTCAGTTTCGGGAAACACCATATATTTT.

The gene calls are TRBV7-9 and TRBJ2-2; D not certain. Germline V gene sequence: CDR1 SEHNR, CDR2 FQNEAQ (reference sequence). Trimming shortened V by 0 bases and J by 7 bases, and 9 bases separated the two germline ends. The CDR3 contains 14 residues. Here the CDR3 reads CASSLAAASGELFF. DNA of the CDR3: TGTGCCAGCAGCTTAGCGGCGGCAAGCGGGGAGCTGTTTTTT.

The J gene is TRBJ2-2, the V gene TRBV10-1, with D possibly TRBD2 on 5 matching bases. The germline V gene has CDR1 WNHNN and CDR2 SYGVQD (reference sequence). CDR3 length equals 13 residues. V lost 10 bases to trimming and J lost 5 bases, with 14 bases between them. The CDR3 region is CATQLSVTGELFF. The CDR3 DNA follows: TGCGCCACCCAGCTTAGCGTGACCGGGGAGCTGTTTTTT.

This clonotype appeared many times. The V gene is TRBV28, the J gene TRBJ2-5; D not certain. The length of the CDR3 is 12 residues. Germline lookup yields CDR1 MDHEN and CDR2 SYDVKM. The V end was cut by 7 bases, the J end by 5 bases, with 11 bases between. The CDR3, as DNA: TGTGCCAGCAAGGCGCTCGTGGAGACCCAGTACTTC. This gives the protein CASKALVETQYF.